This T cell receptor beta chain was recorded in a study of blood T cell repertoires in COVID-19. In the study overall: Sites across the United States, Italy and Spain contributed samples from acute and convalescent COVID-19. PBMCs, B-cell-depleted T cells, or T cells provided the cDNA or gDNA that made up the material.

Methods used by the authors: Nucleated cell counts were estimated from reference gene primer amplification. TCRdb keeps only in-frame clones here, not all; method: immunoSEQ multiplex PCR. V and J calls and clone size are copied from that table; D and trimming were computed from the DNA. Here the sample spans over 85,000 clones, 60% to 80% being singletons. Material for sequencing was peripheral blood. The receptor was derived from a woman over 75 with active or convalescent COVID-19.

In DNA form, the CDR3 reads TGTGCCAGCAGCTCACTAGCGGGGACTAGCACAGATACGCAGTATTTT. This gives the protein CASSSLAGTSTDTQYF. The rearrangement uses TRBV7-6 and TRBJ2-3; TRBD2 agrees at 10 bases. Germline V lookup: CDR1 SGHVS, CDR2 FNYEAQ. The CDR3 is made up of 16 amino acids. Trimming at V came to 4 bases and at J to 0 bases, leaving 4 bases not matched to a gene. The entire variable domain, with the rest obtained from reference TRBV7-6 and TRBJ2-3, is as follows: GAGVSQSPRYKVTKRGQDVALRCDPISGHVSLYWYRQALGQGPEFLTYFNYEAQQDKSGLPNDRFSAERPEGSISTLTIQRTEQRDSAMYRCASSSLAGTSTDTQYFGPGTRLTVL.